These T cell receptor beta chains were read from a single sample in a study of spatial heterogeneity in lung cancer. TCRdb independently ran MiXCR on the 5' RACE reads; one entry per CDR3 protein. The top ten hold around 16% of the sample, which has roughly 120,000 distinct CDR3 sequences, 9% to 15% seen once. The input for sequencing was PBMCs, taken at follow-up. The receptor set was obtained from a male donor with early-stage non-small cell lung cancer. Both conserved end residues are part of each CDR3. The D gene is left open where the match is weak. A row's size may be missing; if present it is once, few, many or a size class.

>TRBV28|TRBJ2-7|many|TRBD1
TGTGCCAGCAGATCGGGACAGACCTACGAGCAGTACTTC
CASRSGQTYEQYF
>TRBV7-9|TRBJ2-1|few|-
TGTGCCAGCAGCTTAGGGGCCGGCCCCCACAATGAGCAGTTCTTC
CASSLGAGPHNEQFF
>TRBV5-1|TRBJ2-2|few|-
TGCGCCAGCAGCTTGGCCGCCCGAAAGGCCGGGGAGCTGTTTTTT
CASSLAARKAGELFF
>TRBV29-1|TRBJ2-3|-|TRBD1
TGCAGCGTGGACAGGGTAAGGAGTGGACTGGGCACAGATACGCAGTATTTT
CSVDRVRSGLGTDTQYF
>TRBV3-1|TRBJ1-2|few|TRBD1
TGTGCCAGCAGCCGACAGGGGCTCGACTATGGCTACACCTTC
CASSRQGLDYGYTF
>TRBV10-3|TRBJ2-7|many|TRBD2
TGTGCCATCAGTGCGCGGGGGGCGAAGGGCGACGAGCAGTACTTC
CAISARGAKGDEQYF
>TRBV7-3|TRBJ2-4|-|-
TGTGCCAGCAGCCCCCTAGTCCTAGCGGCCAAAAACATTCAGTACTTC
CASSPLVLAAKNIQYF
>TRBV28|TRBJ2-4|few|-
TGTGCCAGCACGGGGCTAGCCAAAAACATTCAGTACTTC
CASTGLAKNIQYF
>TRBV28|TRBJ1-2|many|TRBD1
TGTGCCAGCAGCCCAACCGGGACAGGATTTGGCTACACCTTC
CASSPTGTGFGYTF
>TRBV12-3/TRBV12-4|TRBJ1-5|few|-
TGTGCCAGCAGTTTTTTGGGCGGACAGCCCCAGCATTTT
CASSFLGGQPQHF
>TRBV6-2/TRBV6-3|TRBJ2-1|-|TRBD2
TGTGCCACCCAAGTCCCGGGACTAGCGTTATTTCAGTTCTTC
CATQVPGLALFQFF
>TRBV25-1|TRBJ2-7|-|TRBD1
TGTGCCAGCAGTGCAGGGAACAGGGGAACCTACGAGCAGTACTTC
CASSAGNRGTYEQYF
>TRBV29-1|TRBJ2-1|many|-
TGCAGCGTTGCCAGGGAAATTTTGAATGAGCAGTTCTTC
CSVAREILNEQFF
>TRBV28|TRBJ1-2|-|-
TGTGCCAGCAGTTTATATACAGGGCAGGGCTACACCTTC
CASSLYTGQGYTF
>TRBV10-3|TRBJ2-7|-|TRBD1
TGTGCCATCAGTGAGTCAGGCAGGACAGGCTACGAGCAGTACTTC
CAISESGRTGYEQYF
>TRBV7-2|TRBJ2-1|-|-
TGTGCCAGCAGCTTAGGGTCCCAGGGCAATGAGCAGTTCTTC
CASSLGSQGNEQFF
>TRBV3-1|TRBJ2-1|few|TRBD1
TGTGCCAGCAGCCCCGAGACAGGGGCTAACAATGAGCAGTTCTTC
CASSPETGANNEQFF
>TRBV7-9|TRBJ1-5|-|-
TGTGCCAGCAGCTTTATCGGGGAGAGCTATCTTAACTATCAGCCCCAGCATTTT
CASSFIGESYLNYQPQHF
>TRBV28|TRBJ1-1|few|-
TGTGCCAGCAGTACTTACAGTCTCACTGAAGCTTTCTTT
CASSTYSLTEAFF
>TRBV12-3/TRBV12-4|TRBJ2-1|few|-
TGTGCCAGCAGTTCCAAAGGGGACAATGAGCAGTTCTTC
CASSSKGDNEQFF
>TRBV4-3|TRBJ1-1|-|TRBD1
TGCGCCAGCAGCGGACATCTACAGGGGGCAGGAACTGAAGCTTTCTTT
CASSGHLQGAGTEAFF
>TRBV11-2|TRBJ2-1|few|TRBD2
TGTGCCAGCAGCTTAGAGCGGGGGGGCTCCTACAATGAGCAGTTCTTC
CASSLERGGSYNEQFF
>TRBV6-5|TRBJ1-2|-|-
TGTGCCAGCAGTTACTCTTCGTCCCCCTATGGCTACACCTTC
CASSYSSSPYGYTF
>TRBV29-1|TRBJ2-3|many|-
TGCAGCGTTGGAGGGGAAGGCACAGATACGCAGTATTTT
CSVGGEGTDTQYF
>TRBV5-1|TRBJ1-5|few|-
TGCGCCAGCAGCTTCGCAGGTGATAGCAATCAGCCCCAGCATTTT
CASSFAGDSNQPQHF
>TRBV20-1|TRBJ1-1|few|-
TGCAGTGCTAGAGGAGACAGCCTTGGCACTGAAGCTTTCTTT
CSARGDSLGTEAFF
>TRBV28|TRBJ2-1|-|TRBD2
TGTGCCAGCAGTTCGACTAGCGGGAGCTCCTACAATGAGCAGTTCTTC
CASSSTSGSSYNEQFF
>TRBV18|TRBJ1-5|many|-
TGTGCCAGCTCCCCCCAGAGGAGCAATCAGCCCCAGCATTTT
CASSPQRSNQPQHF
>TRBV6-5|TRBJ2-1|few|-
TGTGCCAGCAGTTACTTAGGGGGTGAGCAGTTCTTC
CASSYLGGEQFF
>TRBV4-2|TRBJ1-2|few|-
TGTGCCAGCAGCCAACAGGGGCAGGATGGCTACACCTTC
CASSQQGQDGYTF
>TRBV3-1|TRBJ2-2|few|-
TGTGCCAGCAGCCAAGAAAGGCTTTCGAACACCGGGGAGCTGTTTTTT
CASSQERLSNTGELFF
>TRBV5-1|TRBJ1-5|few|-
TGCGCCAGCAGCTTGGGGACAAATAGCAATCAGCCCCAGCATTTT
CASSLGTNSNQPQHF
>TRBV28|TRBJ2-1|many|-
TGTGCCAGCAGTTTAGTCGGGGGGCCTTACAATGAGCAGTTCTTC
CASSLVGGPYNEQFF
>TRBV14|TRBJ1-3|-|-
TGTGCCAGCAGCCAAGGTTGGCAGTCCGGAAACACCATATATTTT
CASSQGWQSGNTIYF
>TRBV7-9|TRBJ1-1|-|-
TGTGCCAGCAGCTTAGTAGTGTTCGGCGAAGCTTTCTTT
CASSLVVFGEAFF
>TRBV5-1|TRBJ2-5|-|-
TGCGCCAGCAGGGTCTTCCAAGAGACCCAGTACTTC
CASRVFQETQYF
>TRBV20-1|TRBJ2-5|few|-
TGCAGTGCTAGAGCGCAGGGGGAGACCCAGTACTTC
CSARAQGETQYF
>TRBV4-3|TRBJ2-1|few|TRBD2
TGCGCCAGCAGCCAAGATCCGCTAGCGGCCCACCCTGGGAATGAGCAGTTCTTC
CASSQDPLAAHPGNEQFF
>TRBV6-2/TRBV6-3|TRBJ1-6|-|TRBD1
TGTGCCAGCAGTTACTCGACAGGGGCATCCTATAATTCACCCCTCCACTTT
CASSYSTGASYNSPLHF
>TRBV20-1|TRBJ2-6|-|TRBD1
TGCAGTGCCCGGACAGGGAGCACCTCTGGGGCCAACGTCCTGACTTTC
CSARTGSTSGANVLTF
>TRBV28|TRBJ1-5|many|-
TGTGCCAGCAGTTTAGACAGTCGTAGCAATCAGCCCCAGCATTTT
CASSLDSRSNQPQHF
>TRBV12-3/TRBV12-4|TRBJ1-1|-|-
TGTGCCAGCAAACGGCAGGGTCAGGTCGCTGAAGCTTTCTTT
CASKRQGQVAEAFF
>TRBV28|TRBJ1-2|-|-
TGTGCCAGCAGTGGGGGGTCAAGCATCATAAGCTATGGCTACACCTTC
CASSGGSSIISYGYTF
>TRBV2|TRBJ2-5|-|-
TGTGCCAGCAGTGCAGGAGGAGAGACCCAGTACTTC
CASSAGGETQYF
>TRBV9|TRBJ2-3|few|-
TGTGCCAGCAGCGCTAGAGGCTACCCCGTCACAGATACGCAGTATTTT
CASSARGYPVTDTQYF
>TRBV30|TRBJ1-1|few|TRBD1
TGTGCCTGGAGGCGTACAGGGGACACTGAAGCTTTCTTT
CAWRRTGDTEAFF